This T cell receptor beta chain was sequenced during a study of Ad26.COV2.S vaccination and SARS-CoV-2 variants. As to this clone: The antigen is unknown.

Sample treatment: 15 to 20 received Ad26.COV2.S at low or high dose, single or two shots; several received placebo; per-sample allocation not given. After the first vaccine or placebo injection, samples were drawn on day 63. The CDR3 totals 15 residues. Germline CDR1 SEHNR, CDR2 FQNEAQ (reference sequence). V lost 2 bases and J 4 bases, leaving 11 bases between the germline ends. Produced via immunoSEQ multiplex PCR; TCRdb's table is partial and in-frame only. Found here are 200,000 to 300,000 clones, over 75% of them singletons; the top ten hold about 10%. General study points: Responses of spike-specific T cells (both CD8+ and CD4+) reportedly showed substantial breadth after vaccination.

The chain joins TRBV7-9 to TRBJ1-4; no definite D call. Sequencing used peripheral blood, obtained in a trial of Ad26.COV2.S vaccine versus placebo. This TCR came from a person aged 18 to 59 who received the Ad26.COV2.S COVID-19 vaccine or a placebo. CDR3 DNA: TGTGCCAGCAGCTTACTGCTTCGGGGTAATGAAAAACTGTTTTTT. Translating gives CASSLLLRGNEKLFF.